This T cell receptor (beta chain) is drawn from a study of shared clonotypes between healthy human individuals. Assay: immunoSEQ multiplex PCR; the TCRdb copy retains only in-frame clones and omits some. The sample lists about 980,000 clones, more than 75% seen once, with nearly 1.5% in the top ten. CDR3 size: 19 residues. The V and J ends lost 4 bases and 2 bases, in that order; junction bases with no gene match: 19. CDR1 and CDR2 (germline): SGHRS, YFSETQ. The TCR was taken from a young man in good health. The V and J genes are TRBV5-1 and TRBJ2-7, with 9 bases matching TRBD1. The specimen sequenced was memory CD4+ T cells sorted from blood. Subset meaning: CD45RA-negative fraction. CDR3: CASSRSLPGTGLITYEQYF. CDR3 nucleotide sequence: TGCGCCAGCAGCCGCAGCCTCCCAGGGACAGGGCTTATAACCTACGAGCAGTACTTC. Together with reference TRBV5-1 and TRBJ2-7, the CDR3 gives the full variable domain: KAGVTQTPRYLIKTRGQQVTLSCSPISGHRSVSWYQQTPGQGLQFLFEYFSETQRNKGNFPGRFSGRQFSNSRSEMNVSTLELGDSALYLCASSRSLPGTGLITYEQYFGPGTRLTVT.